The 10 T cell receptor beta chains reported below all come from one sample, sequenced in a study of blood T cell repertoires in COVID-19. TCRdb's table, derived via immunoSEQ multiplex PCR, lists solely in-frame clones and lacks some. The sample holds about 98,000 clones, roughly 90% seen once. The specimen sequenced was peripheral blood. The receptor source for this set is a woman aged 50 to 60 with COVID-19, enrolled during active disease.

The chain joins TRBV18 to TRBJ1-1; the D gene is possibly TRBD1 (5 bases). Trimming pared 3 bases from V and 5 bases from J, leaving 13 bases between. The CDR3 contains 14 residues. Germline values: CDR1 KGHSH, CDR2 LQKENI. CDR3 nucleotides: TGTGCCAGCTCACCCGGAGGGGAGAGGACTGAAGCTTTCTTT. Translation: CASSPGGERTEAFF.

The chain carries TRBV7-3 and TRBJ1-2, with D possibly matching TRBD1 (5 bases). V lost 4 bases to trimming and J lost 0 bases, with 12 bases between them. The germline V gene encodes CDR1 SGHTA and CDR2 FQGTGA. The CDR3 has 15 amino acids. The CDR3 sequence is CASSSRGGANYGYTF. The CDR3 nucleotides are TGTGCCAGCAGCTCCCGGGGGGGAGCTAACTATGGCTACACCTTC.

The chain links TRBV6-2 or TRBV6-3 to TRBJ1-5; TRBD1 might be the D (6 bases). The CDR3 sequence is 15 residues long. Trimming removed 2 bases from V and 6 bases from J, with 14 bases in between. The germline V gene encodes CDR1 MNHEY and CDR2 SVGEGT. The CDR3 sequence: CASSYPTGSGQPQHF. The CDR3 region has the DNA TGTGCCAGCAGTTACCCCACAGGGTCGGGTCAGCCCCAGCATTTT.

The V gene is TRBV24-1, the J gene TRBJ2-2; maybe TRBD1 (6 bases). Germline CDR1 KGHDR, CDR2 SFDVKD. The CDR3 has 16 amino acids. The V and J ends lost 4 bases and 1 base respectively, with 12 bases between them. CDR3 coding DNA: TGTGCCACCAGTGAAGACAGGTTTCTGAACACCGGGGAGCTGTTTTTT. Its translation: CATSEDRFLNTGELFF.

The CDR3, as DNA: TGTGCCCATGGCCCAGGGGTGAACACCGGGGAGCTGTTTTTT. This translates into CAHGPGVNTGELFF. The J gene is TRBJ2-2, the V gene TRBV7-8; a weak D match, TRBD1 (6 bases). Germline assignment: CDR1 SGHVS and CDR2 FQNEAQ. V was shortened by 11 bases and J by 1 base, with 14 bases between the two germline ends. The CDR3 consists of 14 residues.

Only one count was recorded for this clone. This CDR3 reads CATSNWDRANIQYF. The CDR3 DNA follows: TGTGCCACCAGCAACTGGGACAGGGCCAACATTCAGTACTTC. The J gene is TRBJ2-4, the V gene TRBV15; 9 nucleotides agree with TRBD1. The CDR3 is 14 amino acids. Germline V gives CDR1 LNHNV, CDR2 YYDKDF (reference sequence). After removal of 4 bases from V and 7 bases from J, the junction contained 5 bases not matched to a gene.

CDR3 nucleotides: TGCGCCAGCAGCTGCCTCGGGACAGGGGGCGAGGGTTCACCCCTCCACTTT. Amino acid sequence: CASSCLGTGGEGSPLHF. This chain joins TRBV5-1 and TRBJ1-6, with TRBD1 matching over 12 bases. V gave up 3 bases and J gave up 9 bases; unmatched junction bases: 10. This CDR3 comprises 17 residues. Germline assignment: CDR1 SGHRS and CDR2 YFSETQ.

This chain links TRBV4-2 with TRBJ2-1, with 9 bases lining up with TRBD1. J was trimmed by 7 bases and V by 5 bases; bases with no gene match: 9. The CDR3 sequence is 15 residues long. Germline V gene data show CDR1 as LGHNA and CDR2 as YNFKEQ. CDR3 residues: CASSNPGQGANEQFF. The CDR3 region has the DNA TGTGCCAGCAGCAACCCGGGACAGGGTGCAAATGAGCAGTTCTTC.

This clone was detected a few times. This sequence joins TRBV9 and TRBJ1-3, with 8 bases matching TRBD1. The CDR3 is made up of 15 amino acids. Trimming took 3 bases from V and 4 from J; bases not matched to a gene: 6. CDR1 SGDLS and CDR2 YYNGEE come from the germline V gene. CDR3 sequence reads: CASSGRGPGGNTIYF. The CDR3, as DNA: TGTGCCAGCAGCGGCAGGGGGCCGGGAGGAAACACCATATATTTT.

The chain couples TRBV14 to TRBJ1-1, with unresolved D. Trimming took off 4 bases at V and 0 bases at J, with 12 bases between the two ends. The length of the CDR3 is 15 residues. Germline V CDR1 and CDR2: SGHDN, FVKESK. Here the CDR3 DNA reads TGTGCCAGCAGCCCCCGCGGACTCATGAACACTGAAGCTTTCTTT. Encoded protein: CASSPRGLMNTEAFF.